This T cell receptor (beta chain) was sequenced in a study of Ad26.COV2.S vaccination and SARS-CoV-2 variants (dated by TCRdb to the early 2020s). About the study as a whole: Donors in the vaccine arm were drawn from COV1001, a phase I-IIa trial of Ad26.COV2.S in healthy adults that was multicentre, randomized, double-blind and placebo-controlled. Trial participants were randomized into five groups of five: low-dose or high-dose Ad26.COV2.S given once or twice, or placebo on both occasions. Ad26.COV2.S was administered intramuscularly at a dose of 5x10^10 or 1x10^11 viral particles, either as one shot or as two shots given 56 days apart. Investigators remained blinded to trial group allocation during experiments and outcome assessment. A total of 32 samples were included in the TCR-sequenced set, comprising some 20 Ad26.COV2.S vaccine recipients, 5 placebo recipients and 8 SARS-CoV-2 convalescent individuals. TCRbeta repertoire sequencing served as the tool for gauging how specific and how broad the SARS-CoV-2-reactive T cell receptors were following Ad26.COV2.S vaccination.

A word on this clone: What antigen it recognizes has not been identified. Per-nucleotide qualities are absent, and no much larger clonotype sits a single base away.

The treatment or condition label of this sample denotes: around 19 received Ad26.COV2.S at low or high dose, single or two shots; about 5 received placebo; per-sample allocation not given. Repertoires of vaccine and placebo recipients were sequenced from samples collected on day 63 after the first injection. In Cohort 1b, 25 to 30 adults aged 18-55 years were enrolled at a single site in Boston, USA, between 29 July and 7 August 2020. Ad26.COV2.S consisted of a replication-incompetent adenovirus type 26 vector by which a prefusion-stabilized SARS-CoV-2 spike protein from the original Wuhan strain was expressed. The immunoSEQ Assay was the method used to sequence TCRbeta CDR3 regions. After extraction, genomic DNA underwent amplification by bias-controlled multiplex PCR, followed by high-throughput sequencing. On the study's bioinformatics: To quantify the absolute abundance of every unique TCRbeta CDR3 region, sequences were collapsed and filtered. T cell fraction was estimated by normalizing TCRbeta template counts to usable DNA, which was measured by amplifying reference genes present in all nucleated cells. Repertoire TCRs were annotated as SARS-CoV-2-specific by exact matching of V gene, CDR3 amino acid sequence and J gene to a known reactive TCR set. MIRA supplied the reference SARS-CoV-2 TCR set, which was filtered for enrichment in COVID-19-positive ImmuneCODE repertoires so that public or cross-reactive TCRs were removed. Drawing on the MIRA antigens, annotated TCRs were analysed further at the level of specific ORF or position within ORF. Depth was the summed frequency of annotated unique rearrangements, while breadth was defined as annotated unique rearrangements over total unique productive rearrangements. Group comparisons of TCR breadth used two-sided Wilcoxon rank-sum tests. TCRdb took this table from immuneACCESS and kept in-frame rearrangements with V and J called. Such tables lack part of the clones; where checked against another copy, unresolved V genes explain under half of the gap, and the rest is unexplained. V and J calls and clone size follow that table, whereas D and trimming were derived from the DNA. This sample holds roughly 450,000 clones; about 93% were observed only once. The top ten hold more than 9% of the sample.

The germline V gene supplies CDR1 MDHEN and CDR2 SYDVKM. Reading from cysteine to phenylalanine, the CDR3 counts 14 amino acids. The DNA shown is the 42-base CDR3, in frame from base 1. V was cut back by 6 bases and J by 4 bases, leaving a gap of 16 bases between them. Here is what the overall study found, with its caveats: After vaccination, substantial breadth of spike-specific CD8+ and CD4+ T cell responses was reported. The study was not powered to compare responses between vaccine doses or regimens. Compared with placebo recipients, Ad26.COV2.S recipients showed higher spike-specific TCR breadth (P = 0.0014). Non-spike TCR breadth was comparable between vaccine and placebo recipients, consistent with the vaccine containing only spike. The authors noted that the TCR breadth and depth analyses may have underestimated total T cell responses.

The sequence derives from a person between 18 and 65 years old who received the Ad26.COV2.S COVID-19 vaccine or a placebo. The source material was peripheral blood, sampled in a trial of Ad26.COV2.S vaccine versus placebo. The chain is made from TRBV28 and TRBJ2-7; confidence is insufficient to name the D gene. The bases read TGTGCCAGCAGCACTACCCCCAAACTTTACGAGCAGTACTTC. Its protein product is CASSTTPKLYEQYF.